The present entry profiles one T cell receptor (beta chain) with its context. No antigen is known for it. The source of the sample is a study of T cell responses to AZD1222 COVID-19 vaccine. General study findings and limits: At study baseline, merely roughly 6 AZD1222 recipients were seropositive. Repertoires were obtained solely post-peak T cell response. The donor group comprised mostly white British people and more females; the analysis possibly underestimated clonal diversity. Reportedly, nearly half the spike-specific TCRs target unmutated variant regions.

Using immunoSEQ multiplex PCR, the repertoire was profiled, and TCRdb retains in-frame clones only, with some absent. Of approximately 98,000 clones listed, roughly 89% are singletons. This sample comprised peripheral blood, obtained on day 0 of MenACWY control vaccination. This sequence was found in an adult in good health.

The CDR3 DNA reads TGTGCCAGCAGAGACGGACAGGTCCACGAGCAGTACTTC. It encodes CASRDGQVHEQYF. The chain links TRBV7-9 to TRBJ2-7; TRBD1 matches at 7 bases. The germline V gene encodes CDR1 SEHNR and CDR2 FQNEAQ (reference sequence). CDR3 length: 13 amino acids. V shed 6 bases, J shed 5 bases, and the junction held 7 bases outside the gene matches.